Sequencing of this T cell receptor beta chain was carried out in a study of chemoradiotherapy in HPV16-positive cancers. Study-wide points: Non-HPV-specific T cells did not expand in tumors during treatment, whereas candidate HPV-specific clones and E7-related motifs did.

In regard to this clone: The antigen is undetermined.

Trimming left V 6 bases short and J 7 bases short, with 15 bases between. This CDR3 is built from 14 residues. Per germline, CDR1 SGHTA and CDR2 FQGNSA. Clones were read by immunoSEQ multiplex PCR, and TCRdb kept only the in-frame ones, dropping some. This table holds approximately 8,100 clones, around nine tenths found once. Samples were taken several times over chemoradiotherapy. This clonotype originated in a human donor with HPV-associated anogenital cancer. This specimen consisted of blood, obtained from a patient who underwent chemoradiotherapy. The J gene is TRBJ1-4, the V gene TRBV7-2; D unresolved. The CDR3 here is CASSSTSTGEKLFF. CDR3 nucleotides: TGTGCCAGCAGTTCTACATCGACGGGTGAAAAACTGTTTTTT.